Included here is one T cell receptor (beta chain) sequence, with context. Its antigen remains unidentified. These data come from a study of cytomegalovirus exposure and HLA in healthy donors. Study results and caveats: HLA alleles were associated with fewer than 20,000 TCR beta sequences in a later analysis at 0.05 false discovery rate.

Looked up from germline, CDR1 is SNHLY and CDR2 is FYNNEI. This CDR3 is 12 amino acids long. J lost 3 bases, V lost 6 bases, and 2 bases had no gene match. PCR involved 60 Vbeta and 13 Jbeta primers. This table comes from immunoSEQ multiplex PCR, and its TCRdb copy is limited to in-frame clones, with some not included. Found here are 50,000 to 80,000 clones; the top ten clones hold around 3.6%. This chain joins TRBV2 and TRBJ2-7, with 7 bases that match TRBD2. The sample comprised PBMCs. This clonotype originated in a woman aged 18-29 years in good health and CMV-seronegative. CDR3 protein: CASRASGYEQYF. The CDR3 DNA follows: TGTGCCAGCAGAGCTAGCGGCTACGAGCAGTACTTC.